The 25 T cell receptor beta chains below were found in one sample sequenced in a study of shared clonotypes between healthy human individuals. Terminally differentiated effector memory CD45RA+ cells were excluded by CCR7 positive selection of CD45RO-negative cells. TCRdb's copy holds only in-frame clones and misses some; the assay was immunoSEQ multiplex PCR. The sample includes about 2.1 million clones, 93% of them seen just once. The sample comprised naive CD8+ T cells from PBMCs. These receptors all come from a man aged 18 to 35 in good health. Some clones in this sample may be carry-over from other donors' samples.

The V gene is TRBV28, the J gene TRBJ2-2; D not resolved. V was trimmed by 7 bases and J by 1 base, leaving 19 bases between them. The CDR3 contains 17 residues. CDR1 MDHEN and CDR2 SYDVKM come from the germline V gene. The CDR3 DNA follows: TGTGCCAGCACTCAACGCGGCATCCTAGAGAACACCGGGGAGCTGTTTTTT. Amino acid sequence: CASTQRGILENTGELFF.

V is TRBV7-9 and J is TRBJ2-2, with a weak D call TRBD2 (5 bases). Between the trimmed V and J ends, which lost 5 bases and 0 bases, there was a span of 16 bases. The CDR3 consists of 17 residues. CDR1 and CDR2 (germline): SEHNR, FQNEAQ (reference sequence). In DNA, the CDR3 is TGTGCCAGCAGCAAAGAGGGCCTCAGAGCGAACACCGGGGAGCTGTTTTTT. Protein sequence: CASSKEGLRANTGELFF.

As to this clone: Other nucleotide sequences in the sample specify the same CDR3. The chain recombines TRBV11-2 with TRBJ2-7; 7 bases agree with TRBD1. The CDR3 has 13 amino acids. Germline V gives CDR1 SGHAT, CDR2 FQNNGV. The trim removed 5 bases at V and 2 bases at J, leaving 3 bases unmatched. CDR3 protein: CASSRTGAYEQYF. The DNA of the CDR3 is TGTGCCAGCAGCCGGACAGGTGCCTACGAGCAGTACTTC. The complete variable domain, with remaining parts taken from reference TRBV11-2 and TRBJ2-7, reads EAGVAQSPRYKIIEKRQSVAFWCNPISGHATLYWYQQILGQGPKLLIQFQNNGVVDDSQLPKDRFSAERLKGVDSTLKIQPAKLEDSAVYLCASSRTGAYEQYFGPGTRLTVT.

This chain connects TRBV6-6 to TRBJ2-1; 9 nucleotides agree with TRBD2. Germline CDR1 is MNHNY and CDR2 is SVGAGI (reference sequence). The CDR3 is 16 residues long. V was pared by 6 bases and J by 5 bases, with 11 bases of the junction left unmatched. CDR3 in DNA: TGTGCCAGCAGACCATTCGGACTAGCGACCCACAATGAGCAGTTCTTC. Amino acid sequence: CASRPFGLATHNEQFF.

The rearrangement uses TRBV5-1 and TRBJ1-2, with unresolved D. The CDR3 totals 13 residues. With 0 bases removed from V and 8 bases from J, the gap between germline ends came to 11 bases. Germline values: CDR1 SGHRS, CDR2 YFSETQ. The CDR3 reads CASSLAEGGGYTF. CDR3 DNA sequence: TGCGCCAGCAGCTTGGCGGAGGGAGGAGGCTACACCTTC.

V is TRBV19 and J is TRBJ2-1; 7 bases match TRBD1. After removal of 4 bases from V and 9 bases from J, the junction contained 6 bases not matched to a gene. CDR3 length equals 13 residues. Germline CDR1 is LNHDA and CDR2 is SQIVND (reference sequence). As DNA, the CDR3 is TGTGCCAGTAGTACCTACAGGGGCGGTGAGCAGTTCTTC. The encoded protein is CASSTYRGGEQFF.

As regards this clone: In the same sample, other DNA sequences code for this CDR3. This chain uses TRBV13 with TRBJ1-2; D unclear. Trimming left V 0 bases short and J 3 bases short, with 5 bases between. The CDR3 covers 13 residues. Per the germline V gene, CDR1 is PRHDT and CDR2 is FYEKMQ (reference sequence). The CDR3: CASSLGGDYGYTF. The CDR3, as DNA: TGTGCCAGCAGCTTAGGTGGGGACTATGGCTACACCTTC.

This chain connects TRBV27 to TRBJ2-7; 10 nucleotides match TRBD1. CDR1 and CDR2 (germline): MNHEY, SMNVEV (reference sequence). The CDR3 spans 13 residues. The V gene end was trimmed by 6 bases and the J gene end by 5 bases; junction bases not matched to a gene: 4. CDR3 sequence reads: CASSFGTGDEQYF. In DNA, the CDR3 is TGTGCCAGCAGCTTCGGGACAGGGGACGAGCAGTACTTC.

The gene calls are TRBV9 and TRBJ2-1; D gene uncertain. Trimming took 0 bases from V and 5 from J, leaving 9 bases between them. The CDR3 has 14 amino acids. Germline lookup yields CDR1 SGDLS and CDR2 YYNGEE. CDR3 in DNA: TGTGCCAGCAGCGTAGTCCCTCGGGACAATGAGCAGTTCTTC. It translates to CASSVVPRDNEQFF.

The V gene is TRBV7-3, the J gene TRBJ2-7; D unclear. Deletions cut 0 bases from V and 2 bases from J, with 5 bases between. This CDR3 comprises 13 residues. Germline CDR1 SGHTA, CDR2 FQGTGA. CDR3 coding DNA: TGTGCCAGCAGCTTAACATCAGCCTACGAGCAGTACTTC. It encodes CASSLTSAYEQYF. The full variable domain, completed using reference TRBV7-3 and TRBJ2-7, is GAGVSQTPSNKVTEKGKYVELRCDPISGHTALYWYRQSLGQGPEFLIYFQGTGAADDSGLPNDRFFAVRPEGSVSTLKIQRTERGDSAVYLCASSLTSAYEQYFGPGTRLTVT.

The rearrangement links TRBV4-1 to TRBJ2-1; 13 bases align to TRBD2. Germline-derived CDR1 and CDR2 are MGHRA and YSYEKL. The CDR3 extends over 14 amino acids. After removal of 8 bases from V and 4 bases from J, the junction contained 2 bases not matched to a gene. This CDR3 reads CASGLAGAYNEQFF. For the CDR3, the DNA is TGCGCCAGCGGACTAGCGGGAGCTTACAATGAGCAGTTCTTC.

V gene TRBV27 combines with J gene TRBJ2-7, with D hard to call. Germline CDR1 is MNHEY and CDR2 is SMNVEV (reference sequence). V lost 4 bases, J lost 3 bases, and 13 bases lay in between. The CDR3 sequence is 14 residues long. CDR3 in amino acids: CASSSRPLIYEQYF. Here the CDR3 DNA reads TGTGCCAGCAGTTCCCGCCCCCTGATCTACGAGCAGTACTTC.

V usage is TRBV30 and J usage is TRBJ2-1; 9 bases map to TRBD2. Germline assignment: CDR1 GTSNPN and CDR2 SVGIG (reference sequence). This CDR3 is built from 15 residues. The J segment lost 3 bases and the V segment lost 4 bases, leaving 7 bases of the junction unmatched. The CDR3: CAWKSGRTYYNEQFF. CDR3 nucleotide sequence: TGTGCCTGGAAGAGCGGGAGGACTTACTACAATGAGCAGTTCTTC.

This chain connects TRBV28 to TRBJ1-1; D not certain. V dropped 2 bases and J dropped 10 bases, with 8 bases sitting between them. Germline V CDR1 and CDR2: MDHEN, SYDVKM. This CDR3 has 11 residues. This CDR3 reads CASSLKAGAFF. CDR3 bases: TGTGCCAGCAGTTTAAAGGCTGGAGCTTTCTTT.

The rearrangement joins TRBV10-3 to TRBJ2-2, with 7 positions matching TRBD1. Germline V gene data show CDR1 as ENHRY and CDR2 as SYGVKD. This CDR3 has 15 amino acids. Losses at the gene ends were 4 bases for V and 6 bases for J; bases not matched to a gene: 8. In nucleotides, the CDR3 is TGTGCCATCAGTGGACCACAGGGGACGGCCGGGGAGCTGTTTTTT. Protein: CAISGPQGTAGELFF.

The J gene is TRBJ2-3, the V gene TRBV27; D is uncertain. Germline CDR1 MNHEY, CDR2 SMNVEV (reference sequence). The CDR3 runs 16 residues. V was clipped by 3 bases and J by 1 base, with 14 bases between them. CDR3 in DNA: TGTGCCAGCAGTTTCGTTTACGTACGCGGCACAGATACGCAGTATTTT. It specifies CASSFVYVRGTDTQYF.

The CDR3 loop is CASSESELAYNEQFF. CDR3 in DNA: TGTGCCAGCAGTGAATCGGAACTAGCCTACAATGAGCAGTTCTTC. The chain employs TRBV25-1 and TRBJ2-1; a possible D gene is TRBD2 (5 bases). Between the trimmed V and J ends, which lost 1 base and 2 bases, there was a span of 9 bases. CDR1 and CDR2 from the germline V gene are MGHDK and SYGVNS. The CDR3 runs 15 residues.

V gene TRBV4-2 combines with J gene TRBJ2-5, with TRBD2 as a possible D gene (5 bases). V shed 4 bases and J shed 1 base, with 16 bases lying between them. The length of the CDR3 is 16 residues. Germline V CDR1 and CDR2: LGHNA, YNFKEQ. The CDR3 DNA reads TGTGCCAGCAGCCCCATCGGGTGGCTAGCCCAAGAGACCCAGTACTTC. Protein sequence: CASSPIGWLAQETQYF.

The CDR3 protein is CASSGTSGVPHSYNEQFF. CDR3 DNA: TGTGCCAGCTCAGGGACTAGCGGAGTCCCACACTCCTACAATGAGCAGTTCTTC. The V and J genes are TRBV18 and TRBJ2-1; TRBD2 matches at 11 bases. J was trimmed by 0 bases and V by 5 bases; bases with no gene match: 9. Germline assignment: CDR1 KGHSH and CDR2 LQKENI. There are 18 residues in the CDR3.

This clone was seen a single time. The rearrangement links TRBV27 to TRBJ2-1, with 13 nucleotides matching TRBD2. Germline V gene sequence: CDR1 MNHEY, CDR2 SMNVEV (reference sequence). The CDR3 contains 15 residues. Losses at the gene ends were 4 bases for V and 8 bases for J; bases not matched to a gene: 5. The CDR3 loop reads CASSWTSGSGDEQFF. The CDR3, as DNA: TGTGCCAGCAGTTGGACTAGCGGGAGTGGGGATGAGCAGTTCTTC.

V is TRBV30 and J is TRBJ1-1; D uncertain. V was pared by 5 bases and J by 10 bases, with 17 bases between. Germline lookup yields CDR1 GTSNPN and CDR2 SVGIG (reference sequence). The CDR3 consists of 12 residues. The CDR3 protein is CAWLDAGPGAFF. The CDR3 DNA is TGTGCCTGGTTGGACGCTGGGCCGGGAGCTTTCTTT.

The V call is TRBV27, the J call TRBJ2-4; D remains unclear. The CDR3 length is 16 residues. The germline V gene has CDR1 MNHEY and CDR2 SMNVEV (reference sequence). Trimming pared 2 bases from V and 5 bases from J, leaving 16 bases between. CDR3 sequence reads: CASSLLGVVGQNIQYF. The CDR3 region has the DNA TGTGCCAGCAGTTTACTAGGAGTTGTAGGGCAAAACATTCAGTACTTC.

The V call is TRBV15, the J call TRBJ1-2; D call uncertain. The CDR3 covers 15 residues. Deletions cut 1 base from V and 6 bases from J, with 15 bases between. Germline V CDR1 and CDR2: LNHNV, YYDKDF (reference sequence). The CDR3 nucleotides read TGTGCCACCAGCAGAGTGGTCGGCAGGCATGATGGCTACACCTTC. Amino acid sequence: CATSRVVGRHDGYTF.

The genes are TRBV6-5 and TRBJ2-1, with D perhaps TRBD2 (5 bases). The CDR3 length is 12 residues. The germline gives CDR1 MNHEY, CDR2 SVGAGI. The V gene lost 2 bases and the J gene lost 9 bases, with 8 bases spanning the gap. The CDR3 DNA reads TGTGCCAGCAGTTACCCCCGGGGTGAGCAGTTCTTC. This translates into CASSYPRGEQFF.

Notes on this clone: The same CDR3 is also encoded by other DNA sequences in this sample. This chain joins TRBV29-1 and TRBJ2-7, with 7 bases identical to TRBD2. Germline CDR1 reads SQVTM; CDR2 reads ANQGSEA. Losses at the gene ends were 6 bases for V and 1 base for J; bases not matched to a gene: 6. The CDR3 extends over 13 amino acids. The DNA for the CDR3 is TGCAGCGTCGGTGGGGGGGGTTCCTACGAGCAGTACTTC. Translating it yields CSVGGGGSYEQYF.